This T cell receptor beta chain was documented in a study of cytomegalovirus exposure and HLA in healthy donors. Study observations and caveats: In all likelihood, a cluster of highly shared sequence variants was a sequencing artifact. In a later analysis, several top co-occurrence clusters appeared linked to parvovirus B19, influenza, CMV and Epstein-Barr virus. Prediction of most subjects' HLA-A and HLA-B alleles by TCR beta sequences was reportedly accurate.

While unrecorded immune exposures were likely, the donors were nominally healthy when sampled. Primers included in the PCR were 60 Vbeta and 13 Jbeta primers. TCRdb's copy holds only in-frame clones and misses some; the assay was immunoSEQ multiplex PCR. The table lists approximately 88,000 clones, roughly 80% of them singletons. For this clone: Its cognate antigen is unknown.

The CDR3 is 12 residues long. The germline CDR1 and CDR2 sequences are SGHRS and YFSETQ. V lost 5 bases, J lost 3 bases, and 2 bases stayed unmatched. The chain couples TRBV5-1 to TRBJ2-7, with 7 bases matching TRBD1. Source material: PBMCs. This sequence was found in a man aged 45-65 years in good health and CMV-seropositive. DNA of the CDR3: TGCGCCAGCAGGGGGGACAGCTACGAGCAGTACTTC. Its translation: CASRGDSYEQYF.